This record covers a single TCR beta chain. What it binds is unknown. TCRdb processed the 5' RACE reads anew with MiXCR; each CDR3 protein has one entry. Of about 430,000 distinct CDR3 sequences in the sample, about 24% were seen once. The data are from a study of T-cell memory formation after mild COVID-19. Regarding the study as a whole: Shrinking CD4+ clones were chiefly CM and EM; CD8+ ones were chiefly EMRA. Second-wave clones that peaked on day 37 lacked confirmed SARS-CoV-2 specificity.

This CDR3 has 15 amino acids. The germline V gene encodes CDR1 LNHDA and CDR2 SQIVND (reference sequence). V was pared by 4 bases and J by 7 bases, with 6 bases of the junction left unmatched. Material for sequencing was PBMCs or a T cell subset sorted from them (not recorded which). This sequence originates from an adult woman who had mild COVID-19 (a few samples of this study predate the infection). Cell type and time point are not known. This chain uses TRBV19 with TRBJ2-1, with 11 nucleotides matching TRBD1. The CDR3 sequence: CASSSTGTGGNEQFF. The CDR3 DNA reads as TGTGCCAGTAGTAGTACCGGGACAGGGGGAAATGAGCAGTTCTTC.